This T cell receptor (beta chain) derives from a study of Graves' ophthalmopathy and Graves' hyperthyroidism. CAS ≥3, NOSPECS ≥4, moderate-to-severe activity and duration under 3 months marked donors with ophthalmopathy. Clinicians made diagnoses from clinical symptoms, serum thyroxine, TRAb, thyroid ultrasound and orbital computed tomography. Only a few counts were recorded for this clonotype. Antigen specificity is unknown. This may be a read error: a much more frequent sequence differs by one nucleotide. Germline CDR1 and CDR2: SQVTM and ANQGSEA. This CDR3 spans 13 amino acids. V was pared by 3 bases and J by 4 bases, with 4 bases of the junction left unmatched. The authors amplified TCR beta CDR3 regions from RNA transcripts. The authors performed first-round RT-PCR with HTBI primers and then a second-round multiplex PCR. In TCRdb, the multiplex PCR reads were re-called with MiXCR into one record per CDR3 protein. Of around 470,000 distinct CDR3 sequences listed, roughly 14% are singletons.

Broader study findings: A model built from 13 signatures distinguished ophthalmopathy from stable hyperthyroidism with roughly 85% sensitivity and less than 83% specificity. Most expanded clonotypes from thyroid (those above 0.001 frequency) were also found in blood.

The genes are TRBV29-1 and TRBJ2-7; 9 bases are a match to TRBD1. Material: blood. The source is a woman in her twenties or thirties with Graves' ophthalmopathy. This CDR3 is CSVESGQGYEQYF. CDR3 in DNA: TGCAGCGTTGAGAGTGGACAGGGGTACGAGCAGTACTTC.